This T cell receptor (beta chain) was recovered during a study of shared clonotypes between healthy human individuals. Germline V lookup: CDR1 SQVTM, CDR2 ANQGSEA. The CDR3 spans 23 residues. With 7 bases clipped from V and 3 bases from J, the junction kept 33 bases outside the gene matches. Only in-frame clones appear in the TCRdb table, and some are missing; sequencing was by immunoSEQ multiplex PCR. The sample lists roughly 1,500,000 clones, 98% seen once, with 0.3% to 0.45% in the top ten. Sample: naive CD4+ T cells sorted from blood. Subset reported: CD45RA+ positively selected. The sequence was collected from a man younger than 45 in good health. This chain joins TRBV29-1 and TRBJ2-1; 10 nucleotides line up with TRBD2. CDR3 in amino acids: CSAKKTRRRPSGSVEGSYNEQFF. CDR3 coding DNA: TGCAGCGCCAAAAAAACTAGGCGGCGCCCTAGCGGGAGTGTGGAAGGGAGCTACAATGAGCAGTTCTTC.